The 6 T cell receptor beta chains in this list originate from one sample, sequenced in a study of blood T cell repertoires in COVID-19. Assay: immunoSEQ multiplex PCR; the TCRdb copy retains only in-frame clones and omits some. The data contain about 140,000 clones, 84% of them singletons. The source material was PBMCs or T cells enriched from blood (not recorded which). All receptors come from a man aged 40-49 years with acute COVID-19.

The chain has TRBV7-9 and TRBJ1-4; 8 bases line up with TRBD1. Unmatched junction bases numbered 4, after V lost 1 base and J lost 3 bases. The germline V gene has CDR1 SEHNR and CDR2 FQNEAQ (reference sequence). The length of the CDR3 is 16 residues. For the CDR3, the DNA is TGTGCCAGCAGCTTAGGACAGGGGCCGGCTAATGAAAAACTGTTTTTT. Amino acid sequence: CASSLGQGPANEKLFF.

This clone was counted between two and nine times. The V call is TRBV6-1, the J call TRBJ2-7; 10 nucleotides align to TRBD1. The length of the CDR3 is 16 residues. V dropped 0 bases and J dropped 1; count of bases not matched to a gene: 3. Germline values: CDR1 MNHNS, CDR2 SASEGT. The DNA for the CDR3 is TGTGCCAGCAGTGAAGCAAGGGGACAGGGGTCCTACGAGCAGTACTTC. This codes for CASSEARGQGSYEQYF.

The CDR3 protein is CASSGRQGASQPQHF. CDR3 DNA sequence: TGTGCCAGCAGTGGGCGACAGGGGGCAAGTCAGCCCCAGCATTTT. This chain uses TRBV2 with TRBJ1-5, with 10 positions matching TRBD1. Germline CDR1 SNHLY, CDR2 FYNNEI. The junction had 6 bases not matched to a gene; V was cut back by 4 bases and J by 6 bases. The CDR3 is 15 residues long.

Ten or more counts support this clone. This sequence joins TRBV19 and TRBJ1-1; the D is unclear. V was trimmed by 2 bases and J by 2 bases, leaving 6 bases between them. This CDR3 is 13 amino acids long. Germline loops: CDR1 LNHDA, CDR2 SQIVND (reference sequence). Here the CDR3 DNA reads TGTGCCAGTAGTATACAGTTTAACACTGAAGCTTTCTTT. Residues: CASSIQFNTEAFF.

This clone was seen only a few times. The chain links TRBV4-1 to TRBJ1-6, with 7 bases identical to TRBD1. The V and J ends lost 4 bases and 5 bases, in that order; junction bases with no gene match: 5. Per the germline V gene, CDR1 is MGHRA and CDR2 is YSYEKL. This CDR3 is 15 amino acids long. CDR3 loop: CASSLSGTDNSPLHF. In nucleotides, the CDR3 is TGCGCCAGCAGCCTTTCCGGGACAGATAATTCACCCCTCCACTTT.

The genes are TRBV3-1 (or the pseudogene TRBV3-2) and TRBJ1-1, with TRBD1 matching over 8 bases. The V segment lost 1 base and the J segment 6 bases; nucleotides outside the gene matches: 4. CDR1 and CDR2 from the germline V gene are LGHDT and YNNKEL (reference sequence). The CDR3 runs to 14 residues. The CDR3 bases are TGTGCCAGCAGCCAAGCCCACAGGGGGGCTGAAGCTTTCTTT. Its protein is CASSQAHRGAEAFF.